The rows below give T cell receptor beta chains drawn from one sample of a study of blood T cell repertoires in COVID-19. Only in-frame clones appear in the TCRdb table, and some are missing; sequencing was by immunoSEQ multiplex PCR. Altogether about 480,000 clones are present, around nine tenths being singletons, with the ten largest covering 1.8%. The sequenced sample consisted of PBMCs or T cells enriched from blood (not recorded which). The receptor set was obtained from a woman in her forties who had recovered from COVID-19. The CDR3 runs from the conserved cysteine through the conserved F or W. D genes are given only for firm matches. Part of the rows lack a size; the others show once, few, many or a class for expanded clones.

DNA: TGTGCCAGCAGCTACGGACAGTCCACAGATACGCAGTATTTT
CDR3: CASSYGQSTDTQYF
V: TRBV5-8
J: TRBJ2-3
size: once
D: NA

DNA: TGTGCCAGCTCCCAGTTACTACAGGACACTGAAGCTTTCTTT
CDR3: CASSQLLQDTEAFF
V: TRBV18
J: TRBJ1-1
size: NA
D: NA

DNA: TGTGCCACCAGTGATTGGACTAGCAAACCAGATACGCAGTATTTT
CDR3: CATSDWTSKPDTQYF
V: TRBV24-1
J: TRBJ2-3
size: NA
D: TRBD2

DNA: TGCGCCAGCAACGCAGGGGAGTACACCGGGGAGCTGTTTTTT
CDR3: CASNAGEYTGELFF
V: TRBV5-1
J: TRBJ2-2
size: NA
D: NA

DNA: TGCGCCAGCAGCAAGGGGGTTAATCAGCCCCAGCATTTT
CDR3: CASSKGVNQPQHF
V: TRBV5-1
J: TRBJ1-5
size: NA
D: NA

DNA: TGTGCCAGTAGGAGACAGATCCAAGCGATCTACGAGCAGTACTTC
CDR3: CASRRQIQAIYEQYF
V: TRBV19
J: TRBJ2-7
size: NA
D: NA

DNA: TGTGCCAGCGCCGCGGGGTTTAACATGAACACTGAAGCTTTCTTT
CDR3: CASAAGFNMNTEAFF
V: TRBV7-9
J: TRBJ1-1
size: NA
D: NA

DNA: TGTGCCAGCAGCCAAGGGACAGGAGGTCTCAAAAACATTCAGTACTTC
CDR3: CASSQGTGGLKNIQYF
V: TRBV14
J: TRBJ2-4
size: NA
D: TRBD1

DNA: TGCGCCAGCAGCCCAGGACAGGGCGAGACCCAGTACTTC
CDR3: CASSPGQGETQYF
V: TRBV5-1
J: TRBJ2-5
size: NA
D: TRBD1

DNA: TGTGCCAGCAGACAGGGTGAAGATTCACCCCTCCACTTT
CDR3: CASRQGEDSPLHF
V: TRBV12-3/TRBV12-4
J: TRBJ1-6
size: NA
D: NA

DNA: TGTGCCAGCAGTTATCCGGAGGGGACTGAAGCTTTCTTT
CDR3: CASSYPEGTEAFF
V: TRBV6-5
J: TRBJ1-1
size: NA
D: NA

DNA: TGTGCCAGCAGCTTGGGGGGACTACCAGAAGGTGGTGAGACCCAGTACTTC
CDR3: CASSLGGLPEGGETQYF
V: TRBV5-8
J: TRBJ2-5
size: NA
D: TRBD2

DNA: TGTGCCAGTAGTATCGACAGGGGACCCTACAATGAGCAGTTCTTC
CDR3: CASSIDRGPYNEQFF
V: TRBV19
J: TRBJ2-1
size: NA
D: TRBD1

DNA: TGTGCCATCAGTGAGTCGACTAGCGGGAGAAACGAGCAGTACTTC
CDR3: CAISESTSGRNEQYF
V: TRBV10-3
J: TRBJ2-7
size: NA
D: TRBD2

DNA: TGTGCCATCAGTGAGACGGGAACGGTTCCCAATGAGCAGTTCTTC
CDR3: CAISETGTVPNEQFF
V: TRBV10-3
J: TRBJ2-1
size: NA
D: NA

DNA: TGCGCCAGCAGCCAAGAATCCAGTTTTGATACGCAGTATTTT
CDR3: CASSQESSFDTQYF
V: TRBV4-3
J: TRBJ2-3
size: NA
D: NA

DNA: TGTGCCAGCAGTTTATGGACAGGGAGCACTGAAGCTTTCTTT
CDR3: CASSLWTGSTEAFF
V: TRBV27
J: TRBJ1-1
size: NA
D: TRBD1

DNA: TGTGCCAGCAGCCACGAACAGGGGTCTAACTATGGCTACACCTTC
CDR3: CASSHEQGSNYGYTF
V: TRBV4-2
J: TRBJ1-2
size: NA
D: TRBD1

DNA: TGTGCCAGCAGTTCCGATGCCGGTAATGAAAAACTGTTTTTT
CDR3: CASSSDAGNEKLFF
V: TRBV6-5
J: TRBJ1-4
size: NA
D: NA

DNA: TGTGCCAGCAGTAGGGGACTGCCCTACAATGAGCAGTTCTTC
CDR3: CASSRGLPYNEQFF
V: TRBV11-2
J: TRBJ2-1
size: NA
D: NA

DNA: TGTGCCACCAGATACAGGGCCGGGGAGCTGTTTTTT
CDR3: CATRYRAGELFF
V: TRBV27
J: TRBJ2-2
size: NA
D: NA

DNA: TGTGCCAGCAGCTTAGTCGCTACAGGGCCGGCCCAGTACTTC
CDR3: CASSLVATGPAQYF
V: TRBV11-2
J: TRBJ2-5
size: NA
D: NA

DNA: TGTGCCAGCAGCTTAGGACAGGGTATAAATGAAAAACTGTTTTTT
CDR3: CASSLGQGINEKLFF
V: TRBV7-8
J: TRBJ1-4
size: few
D: TRBD1

DNA: TGTGCCAGCAGCTTTTCGGAGGGATACAATGAGCAGTTCTTC
CDR3: CASSFSEGYNEQFF
V: TRBV7-9
J: TRBJ2-1
size: NA
D: NA

DNA: TGTGCCACCAGTGACCTGAGTAGCAATCAGCCCCAGCATTTT
CDR3: CATSDLSSNQPQHF
V: TRBV24-1
J: TRBJ1-5
size: NA
D: NA

DNA: TGTGCCAGCAGCGCCCCTCTTTGGGGGCTAGGTGGCTACACCTTC
CDR3: CASSAPLWGLGGYTF
V: TRBV7-8
J: TRBJ1-2
size: few
D: NA

DNA: TGTGCCTGCAGCTACAAGGGGGACCTCATGAACACTGAAGCTTTCTTT
CDR3: CACSYKGDLMNTEAFF
V: TRBV30
J: TRBJ1-1
size: NA
D: NA

DNA: TGTGCCAGCTCACCACCGGGACAGGGCAGGTCACCCCTCCACTTT
CDR3: CASSPPGQGRSPLHF
V: TRBV18
J: TRBJ1-6
size: NA
D: TRBD1

DNA: TGTGCCAGCAGCCCCCGACTAGTCTCGGAGACCCAGTACTTC
CDR3: CASSPRLVSETQYF
V: TRBV7-2
J: TRBJ2-5
size: NA
D: NA

DNA: TGTGCCTCCGAGGACAGGGGCCTATCCGGCTATGGCTACACCTTC
CDR3: CASEDRGLSGYGYTF
V: TRBV10-3
J: TRBJ1-2
size: NA
D: TRBD1

DNA: TGCGCCAGCAGCACTGACACGTGGAACACTGAAGCTTTCTTT
CDR3: CASSTDTWNTEAFF
V: TRBV5-1
J: TRBJ1-1
size: NA
D: NA

DNA: TGTGCCAGCAGTCCAGGGTTCCGCTACGAGCAGTACTTC
CDR3: CASSPGFRYEQYF
V: TRBV12-3/TRBV12-4
J: TRBJ2-7
size: NA
D: NA

DNA: TGTGCCAGTAGTATGGGCAGGGGAGGGGTGAACACTGAAGCTTTCTTT
CDR3: CASSMGRGGVNTEAFF
V: TRBV19
J: TRBJ1-1
size: once
D: NA

DNA: TGTGCCAGCAGCCCGATGCGGTTTATGCAGTATTTT
CDR3: CASSPMRFMQYF
V: TRBV7-8
J: TRBJ2-3
size: NA
D: NA

DNA: TGCGCCAGCAGTGAAAACAGGGGGCTTGGAAACACCATATATTTT
CDR3: CASSENRGLGNTIYF
V: TRBV10-2
J: TRBJ1-3
size: NA
D: TRBD1

DNA: TGCGCCAGCAGCCCCCAGGGGGGACTAGCGGACCCGAAGGTGTACGAGCAGTACTTC
CDR3: CASSPQGGLADPKVYEQYF
V: TRBV10-2
J: TRBJ2-7
size: NA
D: TRBD2

DNA: TGTGCCAGCAGCCCCATACAGGGGGGAGGCTATGGCTACACCTTC
CDR3: CASSPIQGGGYGYTF
V: TRBV14
J: TRBJ1-2
size: many
D: TRBD1

DNA: TGTGCCAGCAATCGGCGGTATGGTCAGCCCCAGCATTTT
CDR3: CASNRRYGQPQHF
V: TRBV12-3/TRBV12-4
J: TRBJ1-5
size: once
D: NA

DNA: TGTGCCAGCAGCTTAGATTCCGGACAGGGGGCGCGTGGCTACACCTTC
CDR3: CASSLDSGQGARGYTF
V: TRBV11-3
J: TRBJ1-2
size: NA
D: TRBD1

DNA: TGTGCCAGCAAAACGGTGGTGAACACTGAAGCTTTCTTT
CDR3: CASKTVVNTEAFF
V: TRBV18
J: TRBJ1-1
size: NA
D: NA

DNA: TGCGCCAGCAGCCAAGAACAGGGCCAAGGAAACACCATATATTTT
CDR3: CASSQEQGQGNTIYF
V: TRBV4-3
J: TRBJ1-3
size: NA
D: NA

DNA: TGTGCCAGCAGCGTAGGGGTAGCGTCGTACAATGAGCAGTTCTTC
CDR3: CASSVGVASYNEQFF
V: TRBV9
J: TRBJ2-1
size: once
D: NA

DNA: TGTGCCAGCAGCTTGGGGGGGGCAGGGGAAGGATTAGAGCAGTACTTC
CDR3: CASSLGGAGEGLEQYF
V: TRBV7-6
J: TRBJ2-7
size: few
D: NA

DNA: TGTGCCAGCAGCTTACGGGGTCTCGGCTACACCTTC
CDR3: CASSLRGLGYTF
V: TRBV7-9
J: TRBJ1-2
size: NA
D: NA

DNA: TGTGCCAGCAGTGAAGGTATTCTAGCGGATAGCACAGATACGCAGTATTTT
CDR3: CASSEGILADSTDTQYF
V: TRBV6-1
J: TRBJ2-3
size: NA
D: TRBD2

DNA: TGTGCCAGCAGCCAGGGACAGGGTTTGAGCAATCAGCCCCAGCATTTT
CDR3: CASSQGQGLSNQPQHF
V: TRBV5-4
J: TRBJ1-5
size: NA
D: TRBD1

DNA: TGTGCCAGTAGTATAGTAGGGACAGGGGCTAATCAGCCCCAGCATTTT
CDR3: CASSIVGTGANQPQHF
V: TRBV19
J: TRBJ1-5
size: NA
D: TRBD1

DNA: TGCGCCAGCAGCCCGCGCGGGATTGAAGCTTTCTTT
CDR3: CASSPRGIEAFF
V: TRBV5-1
J: TRBJ1-1
size: once
D: NA